This T cell receptor beta chain was retrieved from a study of T-cell memory formation after mild COVID-19. Across the study: TCR clusters were mostly donor specific.

The CDR3 loop spans 16 amino acids. V lost 0 bases to trimming and J lost 0 bases, with 11 bases between them. With constant-segment primers, 5'RACE yielded cDNA libraries of TCR alpha and TCR beta that carried sample barcodes and UMIs. TCRdb re-analysed the 5' RACE reads in MiXCR, keeping a single row per CDR3 protein. This repertoire shows around 470,000 distinct CDR3 sequences, roughly 20% found once; its top ten account for approximately 8.4%. General study findings and limits: In pre-infection memory, a portion of responding clones appeared, which suggested that cross-reactive memory joined. Later expanders leaned toward CD4+, whereas clones contracting from day 15 to 85 were balanced CD4/CD8.

This clonotype was counted between two and nine times. Its antigen is not identified. This sequence originates from an adult woman who had mild COVID-19 (a few samples of this study predate the infection). Cell type and time point are not known. Sample: PBMCs or a T cell subset sorted from them (not recorded which). V and J are TRBV12-3 or TRBV12-4 and TRBJ1-2, with D perhaps matching TRBD1 (5 bases). In nucleotides, the CDR3 is TGTGCCAGCAGTTTAGCTTCATCGACAGCTAACTATGGCTACACCTTC. This codes for CASSLASSTANYGYTF.